The present entry profiles one T cell receptor beta chain with its context. The sample belongs to a study of blood T cell repertoires in COVID-19. V lost 0 bases to trimming and J lost 0 bases, with 14 bases between them. The CDR3 is 17 residues long. The germline V gene has CDR1 KGHSH and CDR2 LQKENI. Here immunoSEQ multiplex PCR was the method, and the copy in TCRdb shows in-frame clones only, minus some. The sample records approximately 240,000 clones, roughly 90% being singletons. The rearrangement joins TRBV18 to TRBJ1-1, with D hard to call. The TCR originated in a woman aged 35 to 49 who had recovered from COVID-19. Sample: peripheral blood. CDR3 in amino acids: CASSPPVQLDMNTEAFF. Written as DNA, the CDR3 is TGTGCCAGCTCACCACCGGTTCAATTAGATATGAACACTGAAGCTTTCTTT.